This T cell receptor (beta chain) was found in a study of CD8 T cells in Susac syndrome. Reverse transcription of roughly 0.45 to 1 ug RNA was performed with random hexamers. An immunoSEQ multiplex PCR amplified TCR beta CDR3 over 54 Vbeta and 13 Jbeta. Each CDR3 protein is one row after TCRdb ran MiXCR on the immunoSEQ multiplex PCR reads. The table includes about 60,000 distinct CDR3 sequences, approximately 93% detected once. The germline gives CDR1 KGHDR, CDR2 SFDVKD. The CDR3 has 14 residues. V was pared by 9 bases and J by 4 bases, with 6 bases of the junction left unmatched. Sequencing of TCR beta was undertaken in CD8+ and CD4+ T cells derived from blood.

The source is a human donor with multiple sclerosis. Sequenced: CD8+ T cells from PBMCs. The chain combines TRBV24-1 with TRBJ2-2, with TRBD1 matching over 8 bases. The CDR3: CATEWTGRTGELFF. In nucleotides, the CDR3 is TGTGCCACCGAATGGACAGGGCGCACCGGGGAGCTGTTTTTT.